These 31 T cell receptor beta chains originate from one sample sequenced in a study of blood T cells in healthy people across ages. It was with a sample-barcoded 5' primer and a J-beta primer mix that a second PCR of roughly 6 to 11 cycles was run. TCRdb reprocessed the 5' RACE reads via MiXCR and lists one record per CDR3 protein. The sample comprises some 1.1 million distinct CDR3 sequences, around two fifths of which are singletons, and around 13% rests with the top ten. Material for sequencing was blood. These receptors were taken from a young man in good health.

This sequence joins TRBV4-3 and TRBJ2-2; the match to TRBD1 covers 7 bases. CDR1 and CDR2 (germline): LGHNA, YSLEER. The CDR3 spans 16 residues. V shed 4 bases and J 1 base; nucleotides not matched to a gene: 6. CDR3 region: CASSLGQAENTGELFF. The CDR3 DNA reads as TGCGCCAGCAGCCTAGGACAGGCCGAGAACACCGGGGAGCTGTTTTTT.

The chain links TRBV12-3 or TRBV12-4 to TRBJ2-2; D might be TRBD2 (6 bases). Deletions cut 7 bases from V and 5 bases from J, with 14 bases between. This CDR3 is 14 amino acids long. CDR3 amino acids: CASTWGDATGELFF. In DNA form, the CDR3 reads TGTGCCAGCACCTGGGGGGACGCAACCGGGGAGCTGTTTTTT.

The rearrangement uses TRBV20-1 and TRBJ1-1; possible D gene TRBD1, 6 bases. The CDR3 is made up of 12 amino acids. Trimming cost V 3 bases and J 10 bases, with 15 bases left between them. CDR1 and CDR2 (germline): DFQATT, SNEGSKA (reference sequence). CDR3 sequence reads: CSAREGEEGAFF. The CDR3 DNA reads TGCAGTGCTAGGGAGGGGGAAGAGGGAGCTTTCTTT.

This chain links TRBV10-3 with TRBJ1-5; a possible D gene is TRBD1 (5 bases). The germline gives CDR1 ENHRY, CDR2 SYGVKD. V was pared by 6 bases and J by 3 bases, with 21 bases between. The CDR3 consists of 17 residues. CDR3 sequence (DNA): TGTGCCATCAGCCCGGGACGGCAGGCTGATGACAATCAGCCCCAGCATTTT. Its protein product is CAISPGRQADDNQPQHF.

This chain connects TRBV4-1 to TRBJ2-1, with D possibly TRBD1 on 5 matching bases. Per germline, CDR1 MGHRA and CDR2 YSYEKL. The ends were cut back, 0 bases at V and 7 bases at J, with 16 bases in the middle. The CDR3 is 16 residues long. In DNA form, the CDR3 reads TGCGCCAGCAGCCAAGAAAAAAGCCAGGGTTGGAATGAGCAGTTCTTC. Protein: CASSQEKSQGWNEQFF.

DNA of the CDR3: TGCGCCAGCAGCCCAATCGACAGGGACGGGCATGGCTACACCTTC. Translation gives CASSPIDRDGHGYTF. The V gene is TRBV4-3, the J gene TRBJ1-2; the match to TRBD1 covers 7 bases. Germline V lookup: CDR1 LGHNA, CDR2 YSLEER. CDR3 size: 15 residues. With 4 bases clipped from V and 6 bases from J, the junction kept 11 bases outside the gene matches.

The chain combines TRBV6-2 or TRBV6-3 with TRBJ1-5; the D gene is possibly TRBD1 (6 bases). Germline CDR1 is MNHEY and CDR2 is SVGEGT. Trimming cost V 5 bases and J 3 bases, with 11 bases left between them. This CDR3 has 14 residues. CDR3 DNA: TGTGCCAGCAGTCTACAGGGATTCAATCAGCCCCAGCATTTT. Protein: CASSLQGFNQPQHF.

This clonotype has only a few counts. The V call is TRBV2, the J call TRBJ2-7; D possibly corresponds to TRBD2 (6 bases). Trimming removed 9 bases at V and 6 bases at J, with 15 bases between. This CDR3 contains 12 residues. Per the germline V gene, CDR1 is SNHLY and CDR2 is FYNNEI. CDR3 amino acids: CASQSGLREQYF. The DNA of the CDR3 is TGTGCCAGTCAAAGCGGGCTACGCGAGCAGTACTTC.

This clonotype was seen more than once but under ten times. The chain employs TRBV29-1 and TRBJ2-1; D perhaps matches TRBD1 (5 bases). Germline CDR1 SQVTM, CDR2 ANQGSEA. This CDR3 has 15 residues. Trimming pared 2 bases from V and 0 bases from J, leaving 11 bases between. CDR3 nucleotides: TGCAGCGTTGAACTCAGGCAGGGCTCCTACAATGAGCAGTTCTTC. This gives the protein CSVELRQGSYNEQFF.

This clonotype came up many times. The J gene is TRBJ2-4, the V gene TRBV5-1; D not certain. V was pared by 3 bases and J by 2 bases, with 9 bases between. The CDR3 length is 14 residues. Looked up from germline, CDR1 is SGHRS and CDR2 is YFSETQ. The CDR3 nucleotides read TGCGCCAGCAGCTCCTCAGAGACCAAAAACATTCAGTACTTC. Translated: CASSSSETKNIQYF.

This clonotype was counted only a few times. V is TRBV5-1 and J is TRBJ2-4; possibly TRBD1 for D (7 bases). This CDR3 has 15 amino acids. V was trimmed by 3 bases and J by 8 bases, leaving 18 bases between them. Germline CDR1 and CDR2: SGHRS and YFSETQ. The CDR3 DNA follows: TGCGCCAGCAGCTGGGGTGACAGGGAGGCAGACATTCAGTACTTC. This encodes CASSWGDREADIQYF.

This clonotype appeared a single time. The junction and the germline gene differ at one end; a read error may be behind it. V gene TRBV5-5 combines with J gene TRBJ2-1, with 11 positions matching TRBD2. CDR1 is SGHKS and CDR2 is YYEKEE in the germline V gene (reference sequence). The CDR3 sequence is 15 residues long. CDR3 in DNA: TGTGCCAGCGGCTTACTAGCGGGGGTCTACAATGAGCAGTTCTTC. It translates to CASGLLAGVYNEQFF.

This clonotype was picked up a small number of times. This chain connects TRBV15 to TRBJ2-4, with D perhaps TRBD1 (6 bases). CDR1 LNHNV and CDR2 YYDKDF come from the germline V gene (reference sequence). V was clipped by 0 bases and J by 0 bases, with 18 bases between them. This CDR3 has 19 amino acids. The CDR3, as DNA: TGTGCCACCAGCAGAGACCAAGGAACAGGGAAACTAGCCAAAAACATTCAGTACTTC. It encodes CATSRDQGTGKLAKNIQYF.

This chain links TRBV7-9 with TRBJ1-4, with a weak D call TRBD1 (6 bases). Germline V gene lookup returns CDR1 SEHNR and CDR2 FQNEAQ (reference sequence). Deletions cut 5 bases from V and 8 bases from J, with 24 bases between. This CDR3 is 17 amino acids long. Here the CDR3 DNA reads TGTGCCAGCAGCACCCGATCGCACAGGGCGGATTGGGAAAAACTGTTTTTT. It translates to CASSTRSHRADWEKLFF.

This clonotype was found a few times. CDR3 sequence (DNA): TGTGCCAGCAGTGGGAATCAGGGTTACGAGCAGTACTTC. Amino acids: CASSGNQGYEQYF. This sequence joins TRBV2 and TRBJ2-7; tentative D call: TRBD1 (5 bases). The germline V gene encodes CDR1 SNHLY and CDR2 FYNNEI. This CDR3 spans 13 amino acids. Trimming left V 4 bases short and J 4 bases short, with 11 bases between.

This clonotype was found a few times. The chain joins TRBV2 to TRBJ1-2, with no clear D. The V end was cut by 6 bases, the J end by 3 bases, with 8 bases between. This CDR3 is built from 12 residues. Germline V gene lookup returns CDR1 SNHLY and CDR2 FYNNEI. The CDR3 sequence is CASRGRDYGYTF. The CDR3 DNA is TGTGCCAGCAGGGGTAGGGACTATGGCTACACCTTC.

The CDR3 sequence is CASSLEKPTGATNEKLFF. The DNA for the CDR3 is TGTGCCAGCAGCTTGGAAAAGCCAACGGGCGCAACTAATGAAAAACTGTTTTTT. The rearrangement links TRBV5-6 to TRBJ1-4; D remains ambiguous. This CDR3 comprises 18 residues. Trimming took 0 bases from V and 0 from J, leaving 15 bases between them. The germline gives CDR1 SGHDT, CDR2 YYEEEE. Using reference TRBV5-6 and TRBJ1-4 for the parts outside the CDR3, the full variable domain is DAGVTQSPTHLIKTRGQQVTLRCSPKSGHDTVSWYQQALGQGPQFIFQYYEEEERQRGNFPDRFSGHQFPNYSSELNVNALLLGDSALYLCASSLEKPTGATNEKLFFGSGTQLSVL.

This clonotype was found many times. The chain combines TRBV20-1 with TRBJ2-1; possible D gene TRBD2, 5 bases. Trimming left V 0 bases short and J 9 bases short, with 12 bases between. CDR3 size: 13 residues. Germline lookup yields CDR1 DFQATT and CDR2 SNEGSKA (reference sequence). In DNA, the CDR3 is TGCAGTGCTAGAGATCCCCTAGCCGCTGAGCAGTTCTTC. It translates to CSARDPLAAEQFF.

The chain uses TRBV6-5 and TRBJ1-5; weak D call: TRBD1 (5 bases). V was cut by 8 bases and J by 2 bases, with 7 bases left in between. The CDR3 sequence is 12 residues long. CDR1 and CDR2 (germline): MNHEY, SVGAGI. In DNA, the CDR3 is TGTGCCAGCGGGGACGGCAATCAGCCCCAGCATTTT. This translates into CASGDGNQPQHF.

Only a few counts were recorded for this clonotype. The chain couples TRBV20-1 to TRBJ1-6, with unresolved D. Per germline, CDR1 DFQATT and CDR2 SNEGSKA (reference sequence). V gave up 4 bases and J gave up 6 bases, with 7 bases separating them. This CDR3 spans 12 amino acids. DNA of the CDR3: TGCAGTGCTACCGATATTAATTCACCCCTCCACTTT. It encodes CSATDINSPLHF.

CDR3 sequence (DNA): TGTGCCAGCAGCCCACTAGCGGGCCGGGGCGGGGAGCTGTTTTTT. Residues: CASSPLAGRGGELFF. The chain uses TRBV7-2 and TRBJ2-2, with 9 bases matching TRBD2. V lost 5 bases, J lost 7 bases, and 8 bases stayed unmatched. The CDR3 length is 15 residues. Per the germline V gene, CDR1 is SGHTA and CDR2 is FQGNSA.

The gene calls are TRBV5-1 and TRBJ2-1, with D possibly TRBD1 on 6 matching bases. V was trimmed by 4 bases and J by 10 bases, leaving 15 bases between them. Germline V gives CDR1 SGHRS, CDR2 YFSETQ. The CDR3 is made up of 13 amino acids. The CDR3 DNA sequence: TGCGCCAGCAGCACCTTACAGGGCTCGGAGCAGTTCTTC. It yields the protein CASSTLQGSEQFF.

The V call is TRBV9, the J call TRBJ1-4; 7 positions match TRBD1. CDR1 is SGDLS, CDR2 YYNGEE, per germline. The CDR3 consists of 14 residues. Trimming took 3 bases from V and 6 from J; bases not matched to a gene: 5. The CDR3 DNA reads TGTGCCAGCAGCGCTCAGGGGGGAGATGAAAAACTGTTTTTT. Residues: CASSAQGGDEKLFF.

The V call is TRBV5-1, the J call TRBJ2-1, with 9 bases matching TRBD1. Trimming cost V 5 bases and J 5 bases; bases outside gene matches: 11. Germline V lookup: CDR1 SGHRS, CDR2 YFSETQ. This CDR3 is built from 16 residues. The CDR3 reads CASSYTTGGSDNEQFF. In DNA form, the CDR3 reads TGCGCCAGCAGTTACACCACAGGGGGCTCGGACAATGAGCAGTTCTTC.

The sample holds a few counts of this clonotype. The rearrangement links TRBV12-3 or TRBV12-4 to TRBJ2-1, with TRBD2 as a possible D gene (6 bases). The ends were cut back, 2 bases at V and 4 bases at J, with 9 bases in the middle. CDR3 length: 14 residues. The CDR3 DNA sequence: TGTGCCAGCAGTTTACACCGGGAGTACAATGAGCAGTTCTTC. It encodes CASSLHREYNEQFF.

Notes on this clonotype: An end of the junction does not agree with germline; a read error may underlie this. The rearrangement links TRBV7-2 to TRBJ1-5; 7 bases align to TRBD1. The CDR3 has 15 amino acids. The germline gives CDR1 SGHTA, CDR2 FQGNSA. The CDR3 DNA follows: TGTGTCAGCAGCCTACAGGGGAGCGGCAATCAGCCCCAGCATTTT. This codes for CVSSLQGSGNQPQHF.

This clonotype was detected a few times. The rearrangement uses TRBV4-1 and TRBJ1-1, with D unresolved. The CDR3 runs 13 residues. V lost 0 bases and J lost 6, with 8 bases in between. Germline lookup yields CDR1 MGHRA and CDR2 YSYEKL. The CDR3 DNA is TGCGCCAGCAGCCAAGAATCTACCCCTGAAGCTTTCTTT. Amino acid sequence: CASSQESTPEAFF.

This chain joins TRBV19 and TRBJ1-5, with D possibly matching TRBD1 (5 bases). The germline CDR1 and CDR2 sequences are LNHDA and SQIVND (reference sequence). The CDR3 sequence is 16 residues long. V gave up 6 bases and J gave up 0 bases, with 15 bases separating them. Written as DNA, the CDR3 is TGTGCCAGTAGGAAAGGCGGAACAGGTAGCAATCAGCCCCAGCATTTT. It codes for CASRKGGTGSNQPQHF.

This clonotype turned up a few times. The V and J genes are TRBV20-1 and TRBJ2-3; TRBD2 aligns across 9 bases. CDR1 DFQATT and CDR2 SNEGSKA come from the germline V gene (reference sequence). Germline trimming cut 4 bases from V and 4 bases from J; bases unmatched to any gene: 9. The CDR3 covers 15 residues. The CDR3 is CSAIEGTSISDTQYF. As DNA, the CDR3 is TGCAGTGCTATTGAAGGGACTAGCATCTCAGATACGCAGTATTTT.

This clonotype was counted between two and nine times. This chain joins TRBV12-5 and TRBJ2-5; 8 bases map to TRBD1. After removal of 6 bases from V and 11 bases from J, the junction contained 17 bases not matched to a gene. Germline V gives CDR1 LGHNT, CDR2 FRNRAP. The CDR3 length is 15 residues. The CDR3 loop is CASGARTGILREQYF. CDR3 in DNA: TGTGCTAGTGGAGCTAGGACAGGGATCCTTCGTGAGCAGTACTTC. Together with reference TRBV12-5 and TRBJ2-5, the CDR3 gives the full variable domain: DARVTQTPRHKVTEMGQEVTMRCQPILGHNTVFWYRQTMMQGLELLAYFRNRAPLDDSGMPKDRFSAEMPDATLATLKIQPSEPRDSAVYFCASGARTGILREQYFGPGTRLLVL.

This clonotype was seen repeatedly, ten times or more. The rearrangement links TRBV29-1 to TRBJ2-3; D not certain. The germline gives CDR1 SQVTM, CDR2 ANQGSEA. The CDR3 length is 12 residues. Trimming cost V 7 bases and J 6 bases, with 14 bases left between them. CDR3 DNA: TGCAGCGCTGACATTATAGGGGATACGCAGTATTTT. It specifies CSADIIGDTQYF.